Shown below are 32 T cell receptor beta chains from a single sample sequenced in a study of blood T cell repertoires in COVID-19. Using immunoSEQ multiplex PCR, the repertoire was profiled, and TCRdb retains in-frame clones only, with some absent. The sample lists 250,000 to 300,000 clones, 81% occurring once. Material for sequencing was peripheral blood. Every receptor here comes from a woman aged 55-69 years with active or convalescent COVID-19.

The CDR3 DNA reads as TGTGCCAGCAGCTTCGCGTCGAACACCGGGGAGCTGTTTTTT. Translated: CASSFASNTGELFF. This sequence joins TRBV7-3 and TRBJ2-2; D remains ambiguous. The V end was cut by 3 bases, the J end by 0 bases, with 5 bases between. There are 14 residues in the CDR3. The germline V gene has CDR1 SGHTA and CDR2 FQGTGA. Full variable domain (rest looked up from reference TRBV7-3 and TRBJ2-2): GAGVSQTPSNKVTEKGKYVELRCDPISGHTALYWYRQSLGQGPEFLIYFQGTGAADDSGLPNDRFFAVRPEGSVSTLKIQRTERGDSAVYLCASSFASNTGELFFGEGSRLTVL.

The sample holds a few counts of this clone. The chain joins TRBV5-4 to TRBJ2-6; 7 positions agree with TRBD2. CDR3 length equals 16 residues. Germline values: CDR1 SGHNT, CDR2 YYREEE (reference sequence). V dropped 7 bases and J dropped 1; count of bases not matched to a gene: 8. This CDR3 reads CASARGEFSGANVLTF. In DNA form, the CDR3 reads TGTGCCAGCGCCCGGGGGGAGTTTTCTGGGGCCAACGTCCTGACTTTC.

The chain recombines TRBV10-3 with TRBJ1-5; TRBD1 might be the D (5 bases). Germline V gene lookup returns CDR1 ENHRY and CDR2 SYGVKD. This CDR3 spans 13 amino acids. The V end was cut by 3 bases, the J end by 5 bases, with 8 bases between. The CDR3 loop reads CAISDRGDQPQHF. CDR3 bases: TGTGCCATCAGTGATCGGGGGGATCAGCCCCAGCATTTT.

The chain uses TRBV6-5 and TRBJ1-4, with D perhaps TRBD1 (5 bases). Trimming took 6 bases from V and 7 from J, leaving 12 bases between them. Per the germline V gene, CDR1 is MNHEY and CDR2 is SVGAGI. The CDR3 runs to 13 residues. The CDR3 is CASSSGFSEKLFF. As DNA, the CDR3 is TGTGCCAGCAGCTCAGGGTTTAGTGAAAAACTGTTTTTT.

The chain combines TRBV30 with TRBJ1-2, with D tentatively TRBD1 (6 bases). V shed 1 base and J shed 8 bases, with 14 bases lying between them. CDR1 and CDR2 from the germline V gene are GTSNPN and SVGIG (reference sequence). This CDR3 contains 13 residues. The CDR3 nucleotides read TGTGCCTGGAGTGCCAGGGGAACGCGAGGCTACACCTTC. Its translation: CAWSARGTRGYTF.

The gene calls are TRBV7-8 and TRBJ2-5, with D perhaps matching TRBD2 (5 bases). There are 15 residues in the CDR3. V gave up 3 bases and J gave up 5 bases, with 16 bases separating them. The V gene's germline CDR1 is SGHVS and CDR2 FQNEAQ. The chain's CDR3 is CASSFGPTKQETQYF. CDR3 in DNA: TGTGCCAGCAGCTTCGGACCGACTAAGCAGGAGACCCAGTACTTC.

The chain recombines TRBV24-1 with TRBJ2-1; 7 nucleotides line up with TRBD1. CDR3 length equals 15 residues. J gave up 5 bases and V 5 bases, and 8 bases lay outside the gene matches. Germline assignment: CDR1 KGHDR and CDR2 SFDVKD. CDR3 nucleotides: TGTGCCACCAGTGGAGAAGGGGGCAGGGACAATGAGCAGTTCTTC. This translates into CATSGEGGRDNEQFF.

The chain carries TRBV5-6 and TRBJ1-1; 10 nucleotides line up with TRBD1. CDR1 and CDR2 (germline): SGHDT, YYEEEE. This CDR3 region has 16 residues. J gave up 0 bases and V 0 bases, and 2 bases lay outside the gene matches. Here the CDR3 DNA reads TGTGCCAGCAGCTTGGGGGACAGGGGCCTGAACACTGAAGCTTTCTTT. Its translation: CASSLGDRGLNTEAFF.

The chain combines TRBV6-5 with TRBJ2-5; tentatively, D is TRBD1 (5 bases). Trimming removed 0 bases at V and 5 bases at J, with 10 bases between. The germline V gene encodes CDR1 MNHEY and CDR2 SVGAGI. CDR3 length equals 14 residues. The CDR3 sequence is CASSYSGHPETQYF. In DNA, the CDR3 is TGTGCCAGCAGTTACTCAGGACACCCGGAGACCCAGTACTTC.

The gene calls are TRBV3-1 (or the pseudogene TRBV3-2) and TRBJ2-5, with 13 bases identical to TRBD2. CDR3 length: 14 residues. Germline V gene sequence: CDR1 LGHDT, CDR2 YNNKEL (reference sequence). V gave up 4 bases and J gave up 5 bases; unmatched junction bases: 1. The CDR3 DNA is TGTGCCAGCAGCCCGACTAGCGGGGGGGAGACCCAGTACTTC. Translating it yields CASSPTSGGETQYF.

The chain recombines TRBV30 with TRBJ1-2, with 7 bases that match TRBD1. The CDR3 extends over 13 amino acids. Germline-derived CDR1 and CDR2 are GTSNPN and SVGIG (reference sequence). V lost 7 bases and J lost 2; bases outside the gene matches: 7. The CDR3 region has the DNA TGTGCCTCCCGAGGGACAGCCAACTATGGCTACACCTTC. Translation gives CASRGTANYGYTF.

In DNA form, the CDR3 reads TGTGCCAGCAGCCAACAAGTACAGCTCACTGAAGCTTTCTTT. This translates into CASSQQVQLTEAFF. The chain uses TRBV3-1 (or the pseudogene TRBV3-2) and TRBJ1-1; D remains ambiguous. The V end was cut by 2 bases, the J end by 4 bases, with 11 bases between. Germline loops: CDR1 LGHDT, CDR2 YNNKEL (reference sequence). This CDR3 has 14 residues.

The V gene is TRBV6-5, the J gene TRBJ1-4; TRBD1 is a possible D gene (5 bases). CDR1 is MNHEY and CDR2 is SVGAGI in the germline V gene. Between the trimmed V and J ends, which lost 0 bases and 2 bases, there was a span of 10 bases. This CDR3 region has 16 residues. CDR3 nucleotide sequence: TGTGCCAGCAGTTACTCGAATTGGGGCACTAATGAAAAACTGTTTTTT. It yields the protein CASSYSNWGTNEKLFF.

The chain links TRBV15 to TRBJ1-1; TRBD1 matches 8 bases. V lost 1 base and J lost 1; bases outside the gene matches: 2. Germline CDR1 is LNHNV and CDR2 is YYDKDF (reference sequence). This CDR3 spans 15 amino acids. The CDR3 DNA is TGTGCCACCAGCAGAGGGGACAGGTGGAACACTGAAGCTTTCTTT. It codes for CATSRGDRWNTEAFF.

The chain has TRBV19 and TRBJ1-1; possibly TRBD1 for D (6 bases). V was trimmed by 3 bases and J by 0 bases, leaving 17 bases between them. The CDR3 runs to 17 residues. In germline, CDR1 is LNHDA, CDR2 SQIVND (reference sequence). Here the CDR3 reads CASSMPTGQYMNTEAFF. The CDR3 coding sequence is TGTGCCAGTAGTATGCCCACTGGACAGTACATGAACACTGAAGCTTTCTTT.

In its sample, this clone was seen a few times. V and J are TRBV6-6 and TRBJ1-4; D is undetermined. V was clipped by 2 bases and J by 7 bases, with 14 bases between them. This CDR3 has 15 amino acids. CDR1 and CDR2 from the germline V gene are MNHNY and SVGAGI (reference sequence). CDR3 sequence reads: CASSYLARTIEKLFF. Here the CDR3 DNA reads TGTGCCAGCAGTTACCTGGCCAGAACCATTGAAAAACTGTTTTTT.

This clone was seen a single time. The chain couples TRBV30 to TRBJ2-3, with D possibly TRBD1 on 6 matching bases. The CDR3 spans 14 residues. Germline loops: CDR1 GTSNPN, CDR2 SVGIG (reference sequence). V lost 8 bases and J 1 base, leaving 16 bases between the germline ends. The CDR3 nucleotides read TGTGCCGGAAACAGGGATGAGGGCACAGATACGCAGTATTTT. Translated, it gives CAGNRDEGTDTQYF. The whole variable domain, filled in from reference TRBV30 and TRBJ2-3, reads SQTIHQWPATLVQPVGSPLSLECTVEGTSNPNLYWYRQAAGRGLQLLFYSVGIGQISSEVPQNLSASRPQDRQFILSSKKLLLSDSGFYLCAGNRDEGTDTQYFGPGTRLTVL.

The J gene is TRBJ2-2, the V gene TRBV18; TRBD2 aligns across 9 bases. The germline V gene encodes CDR1 KGHSH and CDR2 LQKENI. The CDR3 is made up of 16 amino acids. Trimming removed 5 bases from V and 1 base from J; junction bases left unmatched: 5. In DNA form, the CDR3 reads TGTGCCAGCTCATCTCTAGCGGGGAAGAACACCGGGGAGCTGTTTTTT. Translating gives CASSSLAGKNTGELFF.

V usage is TRBV7-9 and J usage is TRBJ2-2; perhaps TRBD1 as D (6 bases). Trimming took off 7 bases at V and 3 bases at J, with 12 bases between the two ends. The CDR3 is made up of 14 amino acids. From germline, CDR1 is SEHNR and CDR2 FQNEAQ (reference sequence). This CDR3 is CASKGDHYTGELFF. CDR3 bases: TGTGCCAGCAAGGGGGACCATTACACCGGGGAGCTGTTTTTT.

This clone was picked up one time. The chain recombines TRBV2 with TRBJ2-5, with 12 bases lining up with TRBD1. This CDR3 contains 19 residues. After removal of 6 bases from V and 5 bases from J, the junction contained 19 bases not matched to a gene. Germline V gene lookup returns CDR1 SNHLY and CDR2 FYNNEI. The CDR3 loop reads CASSSAQWGDRGRMETQYF. As DNA, the CDR3 is TGTGCCAGCAGCAGTGCGCAGTGGGGGGACAGGGGGCGTATGGAGACCCAGTACTTC.

The V gene is TRBV6-5, the J gene TRBJ1-2; D possibly corresponds to TRBD1 (5 bases). This CDR3 is built from 14 residues. V was pared by 3 bases and J by 2 bases, with 10 bases between. Looked up from germline, CDR1 is MNHEY and CDR2 is SVGAGI. The DNA for the CDR3 is TGTGCCAGCAGTTATTTCCGGGGGAACTATGGCTACACCTTC. It specifies CASSYFRGNYGYTF.

The chain carries TRBV27 and TRBJ2-7, with 8 bases lining up with TRBD1. Germline loops: CDR1 MNHEY, CDR2 SMNVEV (reference sequence). V shed 3 bases and J 3 bases; nucleotides not matched to a gene: 4. There are 14 residues in the CDR3. CDR3 in amino acids: CASSFRTGNYEQYF. The CDR3 coding sequence is TGTGCCAGCAGTTTCCGGACAGGGAACTACGAGCAGTACTTC.

This clone is a singleton in its sample. The V gene is TRBV5-8, the J gene TRBJ1-2, with TRBD1 identical over 7 bases. The CDR3 runs to 17 residues. The V gene end was trimmed by 0 bases and the J gene end by 0 bases; junction bases not matched to a gene: 8. In germline, CDR1 is SGHTS, CDR2 YDEGEE. CDR3 bases: TGTGCCAGCAGCTTGGAAGGGACAGCAGAACCTAACTATGGCTACACCTTC. Its translation: CASSLEGTAEPNYGYTF.

This clone was observed once. The chain recombines TRBV5-4 with TRBJ2-1; possibly TRBD1 for D (5 bases). CDR1 is SGHNT, CDR2 YYREEE, per germline (reference sequence). The V end was cut by 1 base, the J end by 4 bases, with 9 bases between. This CDR3 has 14 amino acids. CDR3 in DNA: TGTGCCAGCAGCTTGCAGGGCGCATACAATGAGCAGTTCTTC. As protein: CASSLQGAYNEQFF.

CDR3 in amino acids: CASRLTRDSYYGYTF. In nucleotides, the CDR3 is TGTGCCAGCAGGCTTACTCGGGACAGCTACTATGGCTACACCTTC. The V call is TRBV6-6, the J call TRBJ1-2; 7 nucleotides align to TRBD1. The V gene end was trimmed by 6 bases and the J gene end by 3 bases; junction bases not matched to a gene: 10. This CDR3 has 15 residues. The germline CDR1 and CDR2 sequences are MNHNY and SVGAGI (reference sequence).

The chain is built from TRBV3-1 (or the pseudogene TRBV3-2) and TRBJ2-5; 9 bases fit TRBD2. The V and J ends lost 4 bases and 5 bases, in that order; junction bases with no gene match: 17. CDR1 LGHDT and CDR2 YNNKEL come from the germline V gene (reference sequence). This CDR3 region has 18 residues. The DNA for the CDR3 is TGTGCCAGCAGCCCGAGTCGTAGGGCTAGCGGGGCGAGTGAGACCCAGTACTTC. Protein: CASSPSRRASGASETQYF.

V gene TRBV6-4 combines with J gene TRBJ2-3, with 12 bases that match TRBD1. Germline CDR1 reads MRHNA; CDR2 reads SNTAGT. J gave up 2 bases and V 3 bases, and 3 bases lay outside the gene matches. The CDR3 totals 16 residues. The DNA for the CDR3 is TGTGCCAGCAGTGAAGCGGGACAGGGGGCCACAGATACGCAGTATTTT. This translates into CASSEAGQGATDTQYF.

The CDR3 DNA sequence: TGTGCCAGCAGTTTGTCAAAGGGGACTCTCAGTGAGCAGTTCTTC. It encodes CASSLSKGTLSEQFF. V usage is TRBV11-2 and J usage is TRBJ2-1; a possible D gene is TRBD2 (6 bases). The V end lost 6 bases, the J end lost 9 bases, and 21 bases lay between the germline ends. The CDR3 spans 15 residues. The germline V gene encodes CDR1 SGHAT and CDR2 FQNNGV.

The chain links TRBV14 to TRBJ2-2, with D possibly matching TRBD2 (6 bases). Germline assignment: CDR1 SGHDN and CDR2 FVKESK. V lost 6 bases, J lost 7 bases, and 15 bases lay in between. CDR3 length equals 14 residues. CDR3 amino acids: CASRKERVGGELFF. The CDR3 DNA reads TGTGCCAGCAGGAAGGAGCGGGTCGGCGGGGAGCTGTTTTTT.

The rearrangement uses TRBV7-9 and TRBJ2-7; TRBD1 matches at 7 bases. CDR1 and CDR2 from the germline V gene are SEHNR and FQNEAQ (reference sequence). CDR3 length equals 14 residues. V shed 5 bases, J shed 5 bases, and the junction held 9 bases outside the gene matches. CDR3 sequence reads: CASSPLDRAHEQYF. The CDR3 bases are TGTGCCAGCAGCCCCCTCGACAGGGCTCACGAGCAGTACTTC.

This clone appeared a single time. The chain recombines TRBV6-6 with TRBJ2-1; D perhaps matches TRBD1 (6 bases). The CDR3 runs 13 residues. The germline gives CDR1 MNHNY, CDR2 SVGAGI (reference sequence). Trimming removed 6 bases from V and 4 bases from J, with 10 bases in between. CDR3 loop: CASSRDTYNEQFF. The CDR3 coding sequence is TGTGCCAGCAGCCGGGACACGTACAATGAGCAGTTCTTC.

This clone came up a few times. The gene calls are TRBV10-3 and TRBJ2-7; TRBD1 matches 11 bases. The CDR3 runs 16 residues. After removal of 2 bases from V and 0 bases from J, the junction contained 3 bases not matched to a gene. The germline CDR1 and CDR2 sequences are ENHRY and SYGVKD. The CDR3 DNA is TGTGCCATCAGTGAGCCCGGGACAGGGGGCTCCTACGAGCAGTACTTC. Translation gives CAISEPGTGGSYEQYF.